This paragraph covers one TCR beta chain sequence. The data were taken from a study of control samples from healthy donors and cancer patients. This table comes from immunoSEQ multiplex PCR, and its TCRdb copy is limited to in-frame clones, with some not included. The sample includes around 170,000 clones, around 90% seen only once; the top ten take approximately 1.4%. V was trimmed by 0 bases and J by 2 bases, leaving 10 bases between them. There are 15 residues in the CDR3. CDR1 and CDR2 from the germline V gene are SGHNT and YYREEE (reference sequence). The clonotype comes from a woman between 45 and 60 years old in good health. The sample comprised blood. The gene calls are TRBV5-4 and TRBJ2-3; TRBD2 might be the D (6 bases). CDR3 nucleotide sequence: TGTGCCAGCAGCTTGGACGCGGGGCTCACAGATACGCAGTATTTT. This encodes CASSLDAGLTDTQYF.